Sequencing of this T cell receptor beta chain was carried out in a study of blood T cell repertoires in COVID-19. The CDR3 covers 18 residues. V dropped 5 bases and J dropped 3; count of bases not matched to a gene: 13. Germline lookup yields CDR1 MNHEY and CDR2 SMNVEV (reference sequence). The data were produced by immunoSEQ multiplex PCR, yet TCRdb's version contains in-frame clones alone and is incomplete. There are 150,000 to 200,000 clones in the sample; about four fifths occur only once, and less than 4.5% lies in the top ten. There are a few counts of this clone. The sequence was collected from a woman aged 45-59 years in a cohort exposed to, infected with or recovered from COVID-19 (not recorded which). V and J are TRBV27 and TRBJ2-5, with 12 bases lining up with TRBD1. Specimen: PBMCs or T cells enriched from blood (not recorded which). The CDR3 reads CASSLIPMGQGAKETQYF. The CDR3 bases are TGTGCCAGCAGTCTCATCCCCATGGGACAGGGGGCTAAAGAGACCCAGTACTTC.